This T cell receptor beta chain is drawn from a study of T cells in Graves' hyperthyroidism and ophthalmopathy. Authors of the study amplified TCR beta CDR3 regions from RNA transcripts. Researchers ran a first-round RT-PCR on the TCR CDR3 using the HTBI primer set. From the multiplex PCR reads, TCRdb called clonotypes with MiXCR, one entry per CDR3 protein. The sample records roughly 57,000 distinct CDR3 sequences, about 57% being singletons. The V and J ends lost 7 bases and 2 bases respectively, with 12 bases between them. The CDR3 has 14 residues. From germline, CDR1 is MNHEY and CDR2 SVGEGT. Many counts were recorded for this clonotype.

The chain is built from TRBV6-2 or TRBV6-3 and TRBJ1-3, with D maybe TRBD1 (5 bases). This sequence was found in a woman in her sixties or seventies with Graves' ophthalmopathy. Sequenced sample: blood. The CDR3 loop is CASNLQGTGNTIYF. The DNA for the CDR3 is TGTGCCAGCAACCTGCAGGGAACTGGAAACACCATATATTTT.